This T cell receptor beta chain came from a study of cytomegalovirus exposure and HLA in healthy donors. A multiplex PCR was run with 60 Vbeta primers and 13 Jbeta primers. Original analysis: In a later analysis, the count reached approximately 80 million unique TCR beta chains, with 8.5 million to 14 million shared. Generated by immunoSEQ multiplex PCR, the TCRdb table keeps only in-frame clones and is missing some. V and J calls plus clone size are reproduced from that table; the DNA served to infer D and trimming. The sample consists of some 160,000 clones, roughly four fifths of them appearing once. Germline loops: CDR1 SGHRS, CDR2 YFSETQ. The CDR3 is 14 residues long. Germline trimming cut 4 bases from V and 4 bases from J; bases unmatched to any gene: 5.

Material for sequencing was PBMCs. V is TRBV5-1 and J is TRBJ1-3; 7 bases align to TRBD1. This clonotype originated in a man aged 40-55 years in good health and CMV-seronegative. The DNA of the CDR3 is TGCGCCAGCAGCCTCGGGACAGAGGGAAACACCATATATTTT. Residues: CASSLGTEGNTIYF.